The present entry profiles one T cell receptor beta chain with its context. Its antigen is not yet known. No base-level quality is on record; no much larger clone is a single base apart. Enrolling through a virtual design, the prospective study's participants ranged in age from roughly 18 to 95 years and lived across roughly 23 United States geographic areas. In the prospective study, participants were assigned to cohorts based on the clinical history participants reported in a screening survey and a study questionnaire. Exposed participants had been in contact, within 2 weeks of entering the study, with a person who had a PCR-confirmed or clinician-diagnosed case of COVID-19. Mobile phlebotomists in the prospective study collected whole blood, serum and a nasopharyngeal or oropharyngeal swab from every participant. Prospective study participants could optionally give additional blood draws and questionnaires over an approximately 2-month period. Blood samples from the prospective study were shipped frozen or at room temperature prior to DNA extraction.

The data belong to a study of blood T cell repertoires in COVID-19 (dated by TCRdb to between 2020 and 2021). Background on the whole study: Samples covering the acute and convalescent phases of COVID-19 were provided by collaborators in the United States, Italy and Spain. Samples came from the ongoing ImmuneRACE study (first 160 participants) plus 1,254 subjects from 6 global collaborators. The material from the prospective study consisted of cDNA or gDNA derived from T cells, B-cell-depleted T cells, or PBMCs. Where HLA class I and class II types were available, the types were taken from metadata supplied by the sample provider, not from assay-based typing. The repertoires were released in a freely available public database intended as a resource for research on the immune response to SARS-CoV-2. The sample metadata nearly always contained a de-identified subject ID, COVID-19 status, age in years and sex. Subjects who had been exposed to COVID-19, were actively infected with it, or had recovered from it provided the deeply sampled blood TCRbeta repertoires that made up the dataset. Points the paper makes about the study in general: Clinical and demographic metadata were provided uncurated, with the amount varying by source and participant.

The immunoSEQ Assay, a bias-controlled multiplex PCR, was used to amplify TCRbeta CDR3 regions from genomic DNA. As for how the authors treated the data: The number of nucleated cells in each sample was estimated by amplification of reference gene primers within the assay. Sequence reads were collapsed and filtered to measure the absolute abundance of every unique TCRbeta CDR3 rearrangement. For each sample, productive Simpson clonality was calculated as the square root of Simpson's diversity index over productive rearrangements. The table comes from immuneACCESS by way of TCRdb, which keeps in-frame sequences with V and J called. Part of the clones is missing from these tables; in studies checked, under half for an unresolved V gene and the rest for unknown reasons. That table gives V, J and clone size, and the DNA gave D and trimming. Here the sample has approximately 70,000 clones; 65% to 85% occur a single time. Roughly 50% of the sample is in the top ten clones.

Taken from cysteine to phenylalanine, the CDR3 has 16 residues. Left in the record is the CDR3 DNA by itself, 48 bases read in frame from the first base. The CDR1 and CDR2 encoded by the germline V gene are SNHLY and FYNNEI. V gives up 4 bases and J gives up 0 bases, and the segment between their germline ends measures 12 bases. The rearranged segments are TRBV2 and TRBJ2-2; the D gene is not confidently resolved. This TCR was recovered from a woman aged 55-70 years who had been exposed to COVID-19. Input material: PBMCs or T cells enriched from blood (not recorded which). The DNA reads TGTGCCAGCAGTGCTTTTTTGTTTGCGAACACCGGGGAGCTGTTTTTT. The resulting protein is CASSAFLFANTGELFF.